The 30 T cell receptor beta chains reported below all come from one sample, sequenced in a study of blood T cells in healthy people across ages. Through a sample-barcoded 5' primer and a J-beta primer mix, a second PCR was run for about 6 to 11 cycles. Each CDR3 protein gets one entry after TCRdb re-called the 5' RACE reads with MiXCR. The repertoire holds 700,000 to 900,000 distinct CDR3 sequences, around a quarter seen once, with less than 3.5% in the top ten. This sample also appeared in a second study, on T cells of mothers and their children.

Specimen: blood. These receptors originate from a boy between 5 and 17 years old in good health.

This clonotype showed up just a few times. The chain links TRBV6-4 to TRBJ2-1, with 10 bases matching TRBD2. After removal of 2 bases from V and 5 bases from J, the junction contained 12 bases not matched to a gene. Per the germline V gene, CDR1 is MRHNA and CDR2 is SNTAGT. The CDR3 covers 18 residues. CDR3 in DNA: TGTGCCAGCAGTGACCAAGCGAGCGGGGGGGTAGCGAACAATGAGCAGTTCTTC. It is translated as CASSDQASGGVANNEQFF.

This clonotype was counted between two and nine times. The rearrangement links TRBV13 to TRBJ2-7; D ambiguous. The CDR3 has 14 residues. Germline V gives CDR1 PRHDT, CDR2 FYEKMQ (reference sequence). V lost 5 bases and J 2 bases, leaving 13 bases between the germline ends. In nucleotides, the CDR3 is TGTGCCAGCAGCATCACAAGGCCCCCCTACGAGCAGTACTTC. Translated, it gives CASSITRPPYEQYF.

The genes are TRBV7-2 and TRBJ2-2, with D tentatively TRBD2 (5 bases). CDR1 and CDR2 (germline): SGHTA, FQGNSA. CDR3 length: 17 residues. Trimming stripped 1 base from V and 3 bases from J, with 15 bases between. The CDR3 region is CASSLGPQRAYTGELFF. CDR3 sequence (DNA): TGTGCCAGCAGCTTAGGCCCCCAGAGGGCCTACACCGGGGAGCTGTTTTTT.

This clonotype was found a few times. The chain is built from TRBV4-1 and TRBJ1-4; D might be TRBD1 (5 bases). In germline, CDR1 is MGHRA, CDR2 YSYEKL. V was shortened by 0 bases and J by 11 bases, with 19 bases between the two germline ends. This CDR3 is built from 16 residues. In DNA, the CDR3 is TGCGCCAGCAGCCAAGATTGGCCAGGGAGGTTCGGGAAACTGTTTTTT. This codes for CASSQDWPGRFGKLFF.

The chain is built from TRBV4-1 and TRBJ2-5, with a tentative D call TRBD2 (6 bases). The CDR3 is made up of 15 amino acids. Germline CDR1 is MGHRA and CDR2 is YSYEKL. V was shortened by 3 bases and J by 4 bases, with 15 bases between the two germline ends. CDR3 loop: CASSHPGGGVETQYF. DNA for the CDR3: TGCGCCAGCAGCCACCCCGGCGGAGGGGTAGAGACCCAGTACTTC.

This sequence joins TRBV5-1 and TRBJ2-5; 14 nucleotides agree with TRBD2. Germline V CDR1 and CDR2: SGHRS, YFSETQ. The CDR3 loop spans 18 amino acids. V lost 1 base, J lost 2 bases, and 7 bases stayed unmatched. The CDR3, as DNA: TGCGCCAGCAGCTTGCTGGGACTAGCGGGGGTAGGTCAAGAGACCCAGTACTTC. Amino acids: CASSLLGLAGVGQETQYF.

This clonotype was found a few times. The chain links TRBV9 to TRBJ2-3; D unresolved. CDR3 length equals 15 residues. V dropped 3 bases and J dropped 0 bases, with 11 bases sitting between them. Germline lookup yields CDR1 SGDLS and CDR2 YYNGEE. The CDR3 sequence: CASSGFGGSTDTQYF. In DNA form, the CDR3 reads TGTGCCAGCAGCGGTTTTGGCGGCAGCACAGATACGCAGTATTTT.

This clonotype was recorded a few times. The chain is built from TRBV29-1 and TRBJ2-5, with D possibly matching TRBD1 (5 bases). TRBJ2-7 matches the DNA end more closely, so the J call is doubtful. Germline V CDR1 and CDR2: SQVTM, ANQGSEA. The CDR3 covers 13 residues. The CDR3 protein is CSVDRTDTYEQYF. DNA for the CDR3: TGCAGCGTTGACCGGACGGACACCTACGAGCAGTACTTC.

This chain links TRBV10-3 with TRBJ2-3, with D perhaps matching TRBD1 (6 bases). Germline values: CDR1 ENHRY, CDR2 SYGVKD. The CDR3 has 13 amino acids. The V and J ends lost 6 bases and 3 bases respectively, with 10 bases between them. The CDR3 is CAIRGALTDTQYF. The CDR3 DNA is TGTGCCATCAGGGGGGCGTTGACAGATACGCAGTATTTT.

This clonotype showed up just a few times. The chain joins TRBV5-5 to TRBJ1-6; D not resolved. This CDR3 is built from 15 residues. Deletions cut 4 bases from V and 7 bases from J, with 15 bases between. Germline V gene sequence: CDR1 SGHKS, CDR2 YYEKEE (reference sequence). CDR3: CASSRDGKRNSPLHF. For the CDR3, the DNA is TGTGCCAGCAGCAGAGACGGAAAACGAAATTCACCCCTCCACTTT.

The chain uses TRBV9 and TRBJ2-5; 11 bases agree with TRBD2. The J call may be incorrect, as the DNA end agrees better with TRBJ2-1. Germline CDR1 and CDR2: SGDLS and YYNGEE. CDR3 length equals 16 residues. The CDR3 region has the DNA TGTGCCAGCAGCGTAGGAGGGACTAGCGGTTACAATGAGCAGTTCTTC. Protein sequence: CASSVGGTSGYNEQFF.

The chain is built from TRBV12-3 or TRBV12-4 and TRBJ1-5; D not certain. This CDR3 contains 14 residues. Trimming took off 3 bases at V and 11 bases at J, with 17 bases between the two ends. As DNA, the CDR3 is TGTGCCAGCAGTTTGAGCGATCGGTTCGAAGCCCAGCATTTT. This gives the protein CASSLSDRFEAQHF.

The chain carries TRBV5-1 and TRBJ1-2; D gene uncertain. V was trimmed by 5 bases and J by 7 bases, leaving 15 bases between them. CDR3 length: 13 amino acids. The V gene's germline CDR1 is SGHRS and CDR2 YFSETQ. The CDR3 bases are TGCGCCAGCAGTCAGGAGGGAGATCGTGGCTACACCTTC. It yields the protein CASSQEGDRGYTF.

This chain joins TRBV14 and TRBJ2-4; D remains ambiguous. V lost 2 bases and J lost 8, with 4 bases in between. The CDR3 is made up of 11 amino acids. Germline V gene data show CDR1 as SGHDN and CDR2 as FVKESK. Here the CDR3 DNA reads TGTGCCAGCAGCCAAATTGACATTCAGTACTTC. Translated, it gives CASSQIDIQYF.

The CDR3 region has the DNA TGTGCCAGCAGTTTTTCAAGGGGCTCCTACAATGAGCAGTTCTTC. As protein: CASSFSRGSYNEQFF. The chain has TRBV6-2 or TRBV6-3 and TRBJ2-1, with D possibly TRBD1 on 5 matching bases. CDR3 size: 15 residues. Per germline, CDR1 MNHEY and CDR2 SVGEGT. V lost 4 bases and J 0 bases, leaving 10 bases between the germline ends.

This clonotype was detected only a few times. J is TRBJ2-3 and V is TRBV5-4; D tentatively fits TRBD1 or TRBD2 (5 bases each). Trimming pared 4 bases from V and 2 bases from J, leaving 14 bases between. The CDR3 extends over 15 amino acids. The V gene's germline CDR1 is SGHNT and CDR2 YYREEE (reference sequence). CDR3: CASSRSGTYTDTQYF. The CDR3 DNA follows: TGTGCCAGCAGCCGATCCGGGACCTACACAGATACGCAGTATTTT.

This chain connects TRBV12-3 or TRBV12-4 to TRBJ2-1; D might be TRBD1 (8 bases). CDR3 size: 14 residues. The V gene lost 1 base and the J gene lost 8 bases, with 12 bases spanning the gap. As DNA, the CDR3 is TGTGCCAGCAGTTTAGGGACAGGGAGGGATGAGCAGTTCTTC. Its translation: CASSLGTGRDEQFF.

V is TRBV12-3 or TRBV12-4 and J is TRBJ1-4; 7 nucleotides agree with TRBD1. The CDR3 loop spans 15 amino acids. Trimming took 1 base from V and 4 from J; bases not matched to a gene: 3. CDR3 loop: CASSLVGQLNEKLFF. CDR3 sequence (DNA): TGTGCCAGCAGTTTAGTGGGACAGCTTAATGAAAAACTGTTTTTT.

The chain combines TRBV5-1 with TRBJ2-5; perhaps D is TRBD1 or TRBD2 (5 bases each). Trimming removed 5 bases at V and 3 bases at J, with 14 bases between. Germline V gene sequence: CDR1 SGHRS, CDR2 YFSETQ. This CDR3 spans 14 amino acids. CDR3 DNA: TGCGCCAGCAGTCCCGGGACCAACGAAGAGACCCAGTACTTC. Its translation: CASSPGTNEETQYF.

This clonotype was seen only a few times. The chain combines TRBV11-2 with TRBJ1-5; 7 bases fit TRBD1. The ends lost 3 bases at V and 5 bases at J; junction bases unmatched: 7. The germline V gene has CDR1 SGHAT and CDR2 FQNNGV. The CDR3 totals 15 residues. The CDR3, as DNA: TGTGCCAGCAGCTTGACAGGGTCGTTCGATCAGCCCCAGCATTTT. As protein: CASSLTGSFDQPQHF. Variable domain in full (rest from reference TRBV11-2 and TRBJ1-5): EAGVAQSPRYKIIEKRQSVAFWCNPISGHATLYWYQQILGQGPKLLIQFQNNGVVDDSQLPKDRFSAERLKGVDSTLKIQPAKLEDSAVYLCASSLTGSFDQPQHFGDGTRLSIL.

There are a few counts of this clonotype. The genes are TRBV2 and TRBJ1-1, with D unresolved. Germline V gives CDR1 SNHLY, CDR2 FYNNEI. The CDR3 is made up of 13 amino acids. Trimming pared 8 bases from V and 0 bases from J, leaving 10 bases between. The CDR3 nucleotides read TGTGCCAGCGAGGGTAACATGAACACTGAAGCTTTCTTT. This gives the protein CASEGNMNTEAFF.

CDR3 region: CASAYGQALGETQYF. Here the CDR3 DNA reads TGTGCCAGCGCCTATGGACAGGCCCTGGGGGAGACCCAGTACTTC. The chain has TRBV6-1 and TRBJ2-5; TRBD1 aligns across 7 bases. The J segment lost 5 bases and the V segment lost 8 bases, leaving 14 bases of the junction unmatched. There are 15 residues in the CDR3. Germline assignment: CDR1 MNHNS and CDR2 SASEGT.

Note on this clonotype: One junction end disagrees with the germline gene, perhaps due to a read error. The gene calls are TRBV27 and TRBJ2-5; 9 bases agree with TRBD1. Germline CDR1 reads MNHEY; CDR2 reads SMNVEV (reference sequence). The CDR3 is made up of 14 amino acids. CDR3 residues: CASGFGQGTETQYF. DNA of the CDR3: TGTGCCAGCGGTTTCGGACAGGGGACGGAGACCCAGTACTTC.

This clonotype was seen a few times. This chain uses TRBV5-1 with TRBJ2-7, with 7 positions matching TRBD1. CDR1 is SGHRS, CDR2 YFSETQ, per germline. This CDR3 is 15 amino acids long. The junction had 8 bases not matched to a gene; V was cut back by 4 bases and J by 1 base. The CDR3 is CASSPDRVQSYEQYF. Here the CDR3 DNA reads TGCGCCAGCAGCCCCGACAGGGTCCAATCCTACGAGCAGTACTTC.

V is TRBV12-5 and J is TRBJ2-7, with TRBD2 as a possible D gene (6 bases). The germline V gene encodes CDR1 LGHNT and CDR2 FRNRAP. V was clipped by 6 bases and J by 1 base, with 13 bases between them. This CDR3 is built from 14 residues. The CDR3 DNA reads TGTGCTAGTGGGGCGGGGATAACTTCCTACGAGCAGTACTTC. It yields the protein CASGAGITSYEQYF.

The CDR3 sequence is CATTGQEIYNEQFF. CDR3 nucleotides: TGTGCCACGACGGGACAGGAGATTTACAATGAGCAGTTCTTC. This chain joins TRBV21-1 and TRBJ2-1; the D call TRBD1 from the table was never checked on the DNA. TRBV21-1 is flagged as a pseudogene. CDR3 length: 14 residues.

This clonotype appeared a few times. The rearrangement uses TRBV29-1 and TRBJ2-5, with D perhaps matching TRBD2 (5 bases). This CDR3 has 12 residues. V was pared by 4 bases and J by 0 bases, with 6 bases between. Germline V gives CDR1 SQVTM, CDR2 ANQGSEA. The CDR3: CSVGGYQETQYF. CDR3 coding DNA: TGCAGCGTTGGAGGGTACCAAGAGACCCAGTACTTC.

This clonotype was detected many times. Here the CDR3 reads CASSSQRQSLSGANVLTF. The CDR3 coding sequence is TGCGCCAGCAGCTCGCAGCGACAGAGCCTCTCTGGGGCCAACGTCCTGACTTTC. The gene calls are TRBV5-1 and TRBJ2-6; D possibly corresponds to TRBD1 (5 bases). In germline, CDR1 is SGHRS, CDR2 YFSETQ. The CDR3 is 18 residues long. Trimming removed 3 bases at V and 0 bases at J, with 16 bases between.

This clonotype was picked up many times. V is TRBV18 and J is TRBJ2-5, with TRBD1 identical over 7 bases. The V and J ends lost 1 base and 0 bases, in that order; junction bases with no gene match: 8. The CDR3 consists of 17 residues. CDR1 is KGHSH and CDR2 is LQKENI in the germline V gene. The chain's CDR3 is CASSPLATTGDQETQYF. In DNA form, the CDR3 reads TGTGCCAGCTCACCACTAGCCACCACAGGGGACCAAGAGACCCAGTACTTC. The variable domain in full, completed from reference TRBV18 and TRBJ2-5, reads NAGVMQNPRHLVRRRGQEARLRCSPMKGHSHVYWYRQLPEEGLKFMVYLQKENIIDESGMPKERFSAEFPKEGPSILRIQQVVRGDSAAYFCASSPLATTGDQETQYFGPGTRLLVL.

V gene TRBV10-3 combines with J gene TRBJ1-2; D gene unclear. The CDR3 consists of 14 residues. Germline V lookup: CDR1 ENHRY, CDR2 SYGVKD. The V and J ends lost 3 bases and 1 base respectively, with 9 bases between them. CDR3 loop: CAISDTTLNYGYTF. CDR3 nucleotides: TGTGCCATCAGTGACACAACCCTTAACTATGGCTACACCTTC.